This TCR beta chain originates from a study of blood T cell repertoires in COVID-19. At the level of the study: From T cells, B-cell-depleted T cells, or PBMCs came the material, which was cDNA or gDNA.

Authors' processing steps: Reference gene primer amplification gave nucleated cell count estimates. Data came from immunoSEQ multiplex PCR; TCRdb stores just in-frame clones and leaves some out. The DNA was the basis for D and trimming; V, J and clone size are from that table. The data hold around 99,000 clones, with roughly 80% observed a single time. This CDR3 is built from 20 residues. With 5 bases clipped from V and 0 bases from J, the junction kept 19 bases outside the gene matches. In germline, CDR1 is SGHTA, CDR2 FQGTGA. The chain employs TRBV7-3 and TRBJ2-3, with 8 bases matching TRBD2. This clonotype was obtained from a human donor in a cohort sampled during active or convalescent COVID-19. Sequenced input: peripheral blood. DNA of the CDR3: TGTGCCAGCAGCCCACCCGGGGGGGGGTGGGTTGGGAGGAGCACAGATACGCAGTATTTT. It translates to CASSPPGGGWVGRSTDTQYF.